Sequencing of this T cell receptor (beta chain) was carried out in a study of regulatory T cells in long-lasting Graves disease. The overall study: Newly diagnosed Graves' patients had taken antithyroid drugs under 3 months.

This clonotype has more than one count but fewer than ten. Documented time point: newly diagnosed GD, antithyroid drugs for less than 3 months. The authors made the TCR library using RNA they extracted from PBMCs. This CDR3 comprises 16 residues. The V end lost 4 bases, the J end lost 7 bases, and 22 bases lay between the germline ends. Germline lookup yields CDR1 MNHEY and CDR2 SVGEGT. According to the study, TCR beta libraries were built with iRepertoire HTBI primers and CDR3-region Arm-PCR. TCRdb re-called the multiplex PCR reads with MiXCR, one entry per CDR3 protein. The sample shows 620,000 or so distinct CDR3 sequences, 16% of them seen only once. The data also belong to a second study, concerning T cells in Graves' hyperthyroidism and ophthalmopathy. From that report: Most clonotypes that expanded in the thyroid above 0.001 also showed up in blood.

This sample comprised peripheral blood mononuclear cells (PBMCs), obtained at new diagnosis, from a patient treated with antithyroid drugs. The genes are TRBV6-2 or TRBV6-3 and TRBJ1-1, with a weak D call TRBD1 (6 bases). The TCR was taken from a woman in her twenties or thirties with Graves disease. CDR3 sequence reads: CASSSRGLGSGVEAFF. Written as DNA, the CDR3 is TGTGCCAGCAGTTCTCGGGGGCTGGGGAGTGGGGTTGAAGCTTTCTTT.